This entry lists 9 T cell receptor beta chains sequenced from one sample in a study of blood T cell repertoires in COVID-19. The table came from immunoSEQ multiplex PCR; TCRdb's copy has only in-frame clones and leaves some out. Of 100,000 to 150,000 clones in the sample, 85% were seen once. The sequenced sample consisted of peripheral blood. The source of these receptors is a woman of 80 years or more with acute or convalescent COVID-19.

The chain employs TRBV2 and TRBJ1-1, with D perhaps matching TRBD1 (6 bases). The CDR3 consists of 14 residues. Trimming removed 7 bases at V and 5 bases at J, with 17 bases between. Germline assignment: CDR1 SNHLY and CDR2 FYNNEI. CDR3 residues: CASTLTGTETEAFF. As DNA, the CDR3 is TGTGCCAGCACATTAACAGGGACCGAAACTGAAGCTTTCTTT.

This sequence joins TRBV6-4 and TRBJ1-6, with 10 bases identical to TRBD1. Germline assignment: CDR1 MRHNA and CDR2 SNTAGT. This CDR3 has 16 residues. Germline trimming cut 4 bases from V and 10 bases from J; bases unmatched to any gene: 10. CDR3 sequence reads: CASSVDRGPSGSPLHF. The CDR3 nucleotides read TGTGCCAGCAGTGTAGACAGGGGGCCCTCCGGGTCACCCCTCCACTTT.

V and J are TRBV5-8 and TRBJ1-2; perhaps TRBD1 as D (5 bases). Per germline, CDR1 SGHTS and CDR2 YDEGEE. The CDR3 length is 19 residues. The V and J ends lost 4 bases and 6 bases respectively, with 31 bases between them. CDR3 DNA sequence: TGTGCCAGCAGCCATCGTGTTCCGGGTATTGAACGGGGGGAGGATGGCTACACCTTC. It specifies CASSHRVPGIERGEDGYTF.

This sequence joins TRBV5-1 and TRBJ2-2; D remains ambiguous. Trimming took 0 bases from V and 7 from J, leaving 7 bases between them. The CDR3 extends over 13 amino acids. CDR1 and CDR2 from the germline V gene are SGHRS and YFSETQ. The CDR3 DNA is TGCGCCAGCAGCTTGGACAGCAACGGGGAGCTGTTTTTT. This translates into CASSLDSNGELFF.

This clone was detected only once. The chain employs TRBV29-1 and TRBJ1-1; TRBD1 matches at 7 bases. V lost 7 bases to trimming and J lost 6 bases; unmatched junction nucleotides: 8. The CDR3 extends over 12 amino acids. Germline CDR1 and CDR2: SQVTM and ANQGSEA. CDR3 sequence: CSAEGAGPEAFF. In nucleotides, the CDR3 is TGCAGCGCTGAGGGGGCAGGTCCTGAAGCTTTCTTT.

V usage is TRBV2 and J usage is TRBJ1-5; D possibly corresponds to TRBD1 (5 bases). Trimming removed 3 bases at V and 6 bases at J, with 12 bases between. Germline loops: CDR1 SNHLY, CDR2 FYNNEI. CDR3 length: 14 residues. DNA for the CDR3: TGTGCCAGCAGTGAGCCCAGGGCTACTCAGCCCCAGCATTTT. Translating it yields CASSEPRATQPQHF.

The J gene is TRBJ2-5, the V gene TRBV5-1, with D perhaps matching TRBD1 (6 bases). The germline gives CDR1 SGHRS, CDR2 YFSETQ. Trimming cost V 0 bases and J 4 bases, with 16 bases left between them. This CDR3 is 16 amino acids long. CDR3: CASSLAPGGGRETQYF. As DNA, the CDR3 is TGCGCCAGCAGCTTGGCCCCTGGGGGCGGGCGAGAGACCCAGTACTTC. The full variable domain, rest sourced from reference TRBV5-1 and TRBJ2-5, is KAGVTQTPRYLIKTRGQQVTLSCSPISGHRSVSWYQQTPGQGLQFLFEYFSETQRNKGNFPGRFSGRQFSNSRSEMNVSTLELGDSALYLCASSLAPGGGRETQYFGPGTRLLVL.

This clone was recorded only once. The rearrangement joins TRBV3-1 (or the pseudogene TRBV3-2) to TRBJ2-3; 7 bases are shared with TRBD2. The CDR3 totals 14 residues. Per germline, CDR1 LGHDT and CDR2 YNNKEL (reference sequence). J lost 0 bases, V lost 3 bases, and 0 bases had no gene match. This CDR3 is CASSQRGSTDTQYF. The CDR3 coding sequence is TGTGCCAGCAGCCAGCGGGGGAGCACAGATACGCAGTATTTT.

The V call is TRBV7-2, the J call TRBJ2-3; 8 bases are shared with TRBD2. The germline gives CDR1 SGHTA, CDR2 FQGNSA. This CDR3 comprises 14 residues. V was clipped by 5 bases and J by 3 bases; unmatched bases: 4. CDR3 in DNA: TGTGCCAGCAGCCTCCAGCGGGGGACAGATACGCAGTATTTT. Translated, it gives CASSLQRGTDTQYF.